This is a list of T cell receptor beta chains from one sample in a study of cytomegalovirus exposure and HLA in healthy donors. The repertoire was sequenced with immunoSEQ multiplex PCR; TCRdb's copy has only in-frame clones and lacks some. Among roughly 90,000 clones, about 68% were seen once, and the ten largest hold 20% to 25%. Sequenced sample: PBMCs. Receptors were obtained from a man in his thirties or forties in good health and CMV-seropositive. Each CDR3 is given with its conserved first and last residue. The order of the fields is D gene, J gene, clone size, V gene, CDR3 DNA, CDR3 protein. D genes are given only for firm matches. A row's size may be missing; if present it is once, few, many or a size class.

.	TRBJ2-3	.	TRBV5-1	TGCGCCAGCAGCCTAGGAAATACGCAGTATTTT	CASSLGNTQYF
.	TRBJ2-5	.	TRBV29-1	TGCAGCGTTGGTCAGGCAGGACAAGAGACCCAGTACTTC	CSVGQAGQETQYF
TRBD1	TRBJ1-1	.	TRBV6-5	TGTGCCAGCAGTTGGTCGCGGGACAGGGAGTCTTTCTTT	CASSWSRDRESFF
.	TRBJ2-1	few	TRBV15	TGTGCCACCAGCAGAGATAAAGGGGTACAGTTCTTC	CATSRDKGVQFF
TRBD1	TRBJ1-5	.	TRBV9	TGTGCCAGCAGCGTAGGTCCAGGGGGCAGCCAGCCCCAGCATTTT	CASSVGPGGSQPQHF
.	TRBJ1-2	.	TRBV28	TGTGCCAGCAGTTTCGGGGGGATGAGCTACACCTTC	CASSFGGMSYTF
TRBD1	TRBJ2-2	.	TRBV27	TGTGCCAGCAGTTTAAGTCGACAGGGGAACACCGGGGAGCTGTTTTTT	CASSLSRQGNTGELFF
.	TRBJ1-2	many	TRBV5-6	TGTGCCAGCAGCCCCCAGACAAACTATGGCTACACCTTC	CASSPQTNYGYTF
TRBD1	TRBJ2-7	.	TRBV6-5	TGTGCCAGCAGTTCCTCTGGGACAGGGGGCTTCTACGAGCAGTACTTC	CASSSSGTGGFYEQYF
.	TRBJ2-3	few	TRBV7-3	TGTGCCAGCAGCTTAACATATCACTACACAGATACGCAGTATTTT	CASSLTYHYTDTQYF
TRBD1	TRBJ1-1	few	TRBV19	TGTGCCAGCGGACAGGGGAGCACTGAAGCTTTCTTT	CASGQGSTEAFF
.	TRBJ1-1	.	TRBV29-1	TGCAGCGTGGAGACCGGGGGGAGGAACACTGAAGCTTTCTTT	CSVETGGRNTEAFF
TRBD1	TRBJ2-7	.	TRBV30	TGTGCCGGGGGACAGGGAGGGGGATCATACGAGCAGTACTTC	CAGGQGGGSYEQYF
TRBD1	TRBJ2-5	.	TRBV7-8	TGTGCCAGCAGCTTAGCGACAGGGCAAGAGACCCAGTACTTC	CASSLATGQETQYF
TRBD1	TRBJ1-5	once	TRBV6-6	TGTGCCAGCAGTTCGGGTGGACAGGGAGGCAATCAGCCCCAGCATTTT	CASSSGGQGGNQPQHF
.	TRBJ1-2	.	TRBV7-8	TGTGCCAGCAGCCTACAGCAGAGGGGACACTACAACTATGGCTACACCTTC	CASSLQQRGHYNYGYTF
TRBD1	TRBJ1-2	.	TRBV7-2	TGTGCCAGCAGCTTATCAACGGGACAGGTGTACTATGGCTACACCTTC	CASSLSTGQVYYGYTF
.	TRBJ2-7	.	TRBV5-6	TGTGCCAGCAGCTTCCAGGGTATTAGTTACGAGCAGTACTTC	CASSFQGISYEQYF
.	TRBJ1-1	.	TRBV5-4	TGTGCCAGCAGCTTGGATGCTTCGCTGGGGGGGGTTTACACTGAAGCTTTCTTT	CASSLDASLGGVYTEAFF
.	TRBJ1-6	.	TRBV7-2	TGTGCCAGCAGCCAGACAGGTTTTAATTCACCCCTCCACTTT	CASSQTGFNSPLHF
.	TRBJ2-7	once	TRBV5-1	TGCGCCCCCCTCTCGGACATAGCCTACGAGCAGTACTTC	CAPLSDIAYEQYF
TRBD1	TRBJ1-5	.	TRBV10-3	TGTGCCATCAGCTCCGGGACAGAAGATCAGCCCCAGCATTTT	CAISSGTEDQPQHF
TRBD1	TRBJ2-3	.	TRBV4-2	TGTGCCAGCAGCCAAGACGCCGGGACAGGGGCAGATACGCAGTATTTT	CASSQDAGTGADTQYF
.	TRBJ1-1	.	TRBV5-6	TGTGCCAGCAGCTGGAACAGGGCCACTGAAGCTTTCTTT	CASSWNRATEAFF
.	TRBJ2-2	few	TRBV6-5	TGTGCCAGCAGTTGGCACCGGGGAGCTGTTTTT	CASSWHRGAVF
.	TRBJ2-5	.	TRBV29-1	TGCAGCGTGGGCATCCCAGGGGACCAAGAGACCCAGTACTTC	CSVGIPGDQETQYF
TRBD1	TRBJ1-2	.	TRBV10-3	TGTGCCATCAGGGAGACAGGGTTTCTTGGAGGCTACACCTTC	CAIRETGFLGGYTF
.	TRBJ2-2	.	TRBV9	TGTGCCAGCAGCGTAGCAAGGGCCCAGGGCGGGGAGCTGTTTTTT	CASSVARAQGGELFF
.	TRBJ1-5	once	TRBV27	TGTGCCAGCAGCCGGACTATAAATCGGCCCCAGCATTTT	CASSRTINRPQHF
TRBD1	TRBJ1-2	.	TRBV29-1	TGCAGCGTTGTCGTGACAGGGGGCGATGGCTACCCCTTC	CSVVVTGGDGYPF
.	TRBJ2-3	few	TRBV11-2	TGTGCCAGCAGCCCCACGGGGAGGCGCAACACAGATACGCAGTATTTT	CASSPTGRRNTDTQYF
.	TRBJ1-1	.	TRBV19	TGTGCCAGTAGTATACCCCAACAGAACACTGAAGCTTTCTTT	CASSIPQQNTEAFF
TRBD2	TRBJ2-1	few	TRBV4-1	TGCGCCAGCAGCCAAGTGCGGGGGGCCTACAATGAGCAGTTCTTC	CASSQVRGAYNEQFF
TRBD2	TRBJ2-2	.	TRBV6-6	TGTGCCAGCAGTGAGTTACTAGCGACCGGGGAGCTGTTTTTT	CASSELLATGELFF
TRBD1	TRBJ1-3	.	TRBV4-1	TGCGCCAGCAGCCAATTTTCTCAGACAGGGGGTTCTGGAAACACCATATATTTT	CASSQFSQTGGSGNTIYF
TRBD1	TRBJ2-5	.	TRBV9	TGTGCCAGCAGCCCGACAGGGGACCGGGAGACCCAGTACTTC	CASSPTGDRETQYF
TRBD2	TRBJ2-7	.	TRBV6-6	TGTGCCAGCAGTTTAGTGGGGGAGGGCCGGGAGCAGTACTTC	CASSLVGEGREQYF
.	TRBJ2-7	.	TRBV2	TGTGCCAGCAGGGACCGGGGCGTGGGGGGATACGAGCAGTACTTC	CASRDRGVGGYEQYF
TRBD1	TRBJ2-7	few	TRBV30	TGTGCCTGGATCCGGGACAGCCTCCACGAGCAGTACTTC	CAWIRDSLHEQYF
TRBD1	TRBJ1-6	few	TRBV28	TGTGCCAGCAGTGGCCTGACAGGGCGAAATTCACCCCTCCACTTT	CASSGLTGRNSPLHF
.	TRBJ1-1	.	TRBV5-4	TGTGCCAGCAGCCCCTACCAATCTGACACTGAAGCTTTCTTT	CASSPYQSDTEAFF
.	TRBJ2-7	few	TRBV9	TGTGCCAGCGCTAGAGGTGGGGAGAACGAGCAGTACTTC	CASARGGENEQYF
.	TRBJ2-5	.	TRBV28	TGTGCCAGCAGTCCAACGGTCTCCGCTCGGGAGACCCAGTACTTC	CASSPTVSARETQYF
TRBD2	TRBJ2-1	.	TRBV4-2	TGTGCCAGCAGCCCCCCGGACGGGGGGGACCACTACAATGAGCAGTTCTTC	CASSPPDGGDHYNEQFF
TRBD1	TRBJ1-1	.	TRBV2	TGTGCCAGCAATTCGGGACAGGGACCCGCCGAAGCTTTCTTT	CASNSGQGPAEAFF